This T cell receptor beta chain originates from a study of blood T cells in healthy people across ages. Using a J-beta primer mix together with a sample-barcoded 5' primer, a second PCR was run for roughly 6 to 12 cycles. From each sample, at least 2.5 million paired-end reads containing CDR3 were obtained. Via MiXCR, TCRdb re-called the 5' RACE reads, giving one row per CDR3 protein. Counted here are around 1.7 million distinct CDR3 sequences, roughly 30% occurring once; the ten biggest clones make up over 7%. Germline assignment: CDR1 SGHKS and CDR2 YYEKEE (reference sequence). The CDR3 has 15 amino acids. As to this clonotype: One junction end does not reproduce the germline sequence, and a read error may be involved.

The chain employs TRBV5-5 and TRBJ2-1; D is undetermined. This receptor was taken from a woman in her 30s in good health. Sequenced input: blood. The CDR3 here is CASSLPNTKNNEQFF. The CDR3 nucleotides are TGCGCCAGCAGCTTGCCCAACACCAAGAACAATGAGCAGTTCTTC.